One and the same sample provided the 3 T cell receptor beta chains below, sequenced in a study of radiotherapy plus CTLA-4 blockade in lung cancer (dated by TCRdb to the late 2010s). Libraries were made using the immunoSEQ multiplex PCR assay. TCRdb re-hosts the immuneACCESS table, in-frame sequences only. Its copies lack some clones; in the studies checked, an unresolved V gene accounts for under half of them, and the cause for the rest is not known. The sample records around 80,000 clones, under 90% of which are singletons. The biggest ten clones account for about 0.79% of the sample. Sequences were derived from peripheral blood, sampled from a patient treated with radiotherapy plus ipilimumab. These receptor sequences come from a human donor with non-small cell lung cancer who had stable disease on radiotherapy plus ipilimumab.

The chain uses TRBV27 and TRBJ1-5; 7 bases map to TRBD1. The germline gives CDR1 MNHEY, CDR2 SMNVEV (reference sequence). V was clipped by 6 bases and J by 1 base; unmatched bases: 6. The CDR3 has 15 residues. The CDR3 sequence is CASSPTGVSNQPQHF. In nucleotides, the CDR3 is TGTGCCAGCAGCCCAACAGGGGTCAGCAATCAGCCCCAGCATTTT.

The V gene is TRBV28, the J gene TRBJ1-1; D is unresolved. V was cut by 5 bases and J by 6 bases, with 22 bases left in between. The length of the CDR3 is 16 residues. CDR1 is MDHEN, CDR2 SYDVKM, per germline. CDR3 protein: CASSLTSGRPWAEAFF. As DNA, the CDR3 is TGTGCCAGCAGTCTCACTTCCGGACGCCCGTGGGCTGAAGCTTTCTTT. The full variable domain, in which reference TRBV28 and TRBJ1-1 provide the parts outside the CDR3, is DVKVTQSSRYLVKRTGEKVFLECVQDMDHENMFWYRQDPGLGLRLIYFSYDVKMKEKGDIPEGYSVSREKKERFSLILESASTNQTSMYLCASSLTSGRPWAEAFFGQGTRLTVV.

This chain joins TRBV7-8 and TRBJ2-1, with no clear D. V was trimmed by 1 base and J by 9 bases, leaving 19 bases between them. CDR1 is SGHVS, CDR2 FQNEAQ, per germline. CDR3 length: 16 amino acids. This chain's CDR3 is CASSLERFGSQTEQFF. The DNA for the CDR3 is TGTGCCAGCAGCTTAGAGCGATTTGGGTCCCAAACTGAGCAGTTCTTC.